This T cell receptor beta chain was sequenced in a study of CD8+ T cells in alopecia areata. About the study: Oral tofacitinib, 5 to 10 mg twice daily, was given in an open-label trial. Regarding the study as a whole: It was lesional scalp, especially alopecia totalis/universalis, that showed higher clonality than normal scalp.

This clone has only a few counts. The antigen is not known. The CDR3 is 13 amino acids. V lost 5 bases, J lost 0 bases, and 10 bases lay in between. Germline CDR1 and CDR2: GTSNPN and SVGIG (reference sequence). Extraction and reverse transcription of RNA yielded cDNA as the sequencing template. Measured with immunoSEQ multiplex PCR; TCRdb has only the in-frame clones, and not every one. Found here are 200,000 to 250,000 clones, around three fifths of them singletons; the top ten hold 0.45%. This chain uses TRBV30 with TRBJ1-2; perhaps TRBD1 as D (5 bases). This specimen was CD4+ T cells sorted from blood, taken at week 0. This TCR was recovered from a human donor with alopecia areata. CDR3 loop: CAWRQRSNYGYTF. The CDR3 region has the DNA TGTGCCTGGCGACAGCGGTCTAACTATGGCTACACCTTC.